The 23 T cell receptor beta chains listed next were all sequenced from one sample in a study of CD8+CD57+ T cells in acquired aplastic anemia. The study profiled TCR beta VDJ and CDR3 using genomic DNA as template. TCRdb re-called the reads through MiXCR, storing one row per CDR3 protein. The table includes some 170,000 distinct CDR3 sequences, over 70% detected once. Only patients with CD8+CD57+ cell expansion on flow cytometry were chosen for sequencing. Sequencing was performed on sorted CD4+, CD8+, or CD8+CD57+ T cells (not recorded which) from PBMCs. The receptor set was obtained from a human donor with aplastic anemia.

This clonotype was found a few times. This rearrangement joins TRBV5-6 to TRBJ1-5; D not resolved. The germline CDR1 and CDR2 sequences are SGHDT and YYEEEE. This CDR3 contains 13 residues. Deletions cut 0 bases from V and 5 bases from J, with 6 bases between. Here the CDR3 reads CASSLGGYQPQHF. CDR3 bases: TGTGCCAGCAGCTTGGGGGGATATCAGCCCCAGCATTTT.

V and J are TRBV7-9 and TRBJ1-2; 9 bases match TRBD1. V shed 6 bases and J 2 bases; nucleotides not matched to a gene: 13. Germline V gene data show CDR1 as SEHNR and CDR2 as FQNEAQ (reference sequence). This CDR3 spans 17 amino acids. CDR3 sequence: CASRTHRGRSPNYGYTF. CDR3 nucleotides: TGTGCCAGCAGAACACACAGGGGGCGCTCACCGAACTATGGCTACACCTTC. The full variable domain, with the rest looked up from reference TRBV7-9 and TRBJ1-2, is DTGVSQNPRHKITKRGQNVTFRCDPISEHNRLYWYRQTLGQGPEFLTYFQNEAQLEKSRLLSDRFSAERPKGSFSTLEIQRTEQGDSAMYLCASRTHRGRSPNYGYTFGSGTRLTVV.

The CDR3 DNA sequence: TGTGCCTGGAGTGTAGTGGGGGGGGCTTGGGAGACCCAGTACTTC. Encoded protein: CAWSVVGGAWETQYF. The chain recombines TRBV30 with TRBJ2-5, with a tentative D call TRBD2 (7 bases). V gave up 0 bases and J gave up 5 bases, with 16 bases separating them. The CDR3 extends over 15 amino acids. Germline values: CDR1 GTSNPN, CDR2 SVGIG (reference sequence). Complete variable domain (other parts from reference TRBV30 and TRBJ2-5): SQTIHQWPATLVQPVGSPLSLECTVEGTSNPNLYWYRQAAGRGLQLLFYSVGIGQISSEVPQNLSASRPQDRQFILSSKKLLLSDSGFYLCAWSVVGGAWETQYFGPGTRLLVL.

In this sample, this clonotype turned up once. V is TRBV5-4 and J is TRBJ2-7; D might be TRBD1 (5 bases). The V end was cut by 4 bases, the J end by 3 bases, with 17 bases between. Per the germline V gene, CDR1 is SGHNT and CDR2 is YYREEE (reference sequence). The CDR3 spans 15 residues. CDR3 sequence reads: CASSPQGPLGYEQYF. The CDR3 bases are TGTGCCAGCAGCCCTCAGGGTCCTCTGGGCTACGAGCAGTACTTC.

A remark on this clonotype: Being one base from a much bigger clone, this may be a read error. The genes are TRBV6-4 and TRBJ1-2, with TRBD1 identical over 8 bases. Looked up from germline, CDR1 is MRHNA and CDR2 is SNTAGT. The trim removed 0 bases at V and 7 bases at J, leaving 10 bases unmatched. The CDR3 length is 16 residues. The DNA for the CDR3 is TGTGCCAGCAGTGACTCCCCGGACAGGGAGAGCTCTGGCTACACCTTC. It yields the protein CASSDSPDRESSGYTF.

The table lists this clonotype with many counts. The genes are TRBV6-4 and TRBJ2-6; tentative D call: TRBD1 (6 bases). The CDR3 is made up of 16 amino acids. Germline assignment: CDR1 MRHNA and CDR2 SNTAGT. Trimming cost V 2 bases and J 0 bases, with 8 bases left between them. The CDR3 reads CASSDRGSSGANVLTF. The CDR3 DNA is TGTGCCAGCAGTGACAGGGGGTCCTCTGGGGCCAACGTCCTGACTTTC.

The V call is TRBV7-9, the J call TRBJ2-7; no definite D call. The germline V gene has CDR1 SEHNR and CDR2 FQNEAQ (reference sequence). The CDR3 contains 12 residues. With 6 bases removed from V and 9 bases from J, the gap between germline ends came to 15 bases. The CDR3 loop reads CASSSATWRQYF. CDR3 coding DNA: TGTGCCAGCAGTTCCGCGACTTGGAGGCAGTACTTC.

The gene calls are TRBV20-1 and TRBJ2-2, with D uncertain. The CDR3 runs 15 residues. V was clipped by 1 base and J by 3 bases, with 12 bases between them. The germline CDR1 and CDR2 sequences are DFQATT and SNEGSKA (reference sequence). Here the CDR3 reads CSARVRAQYTGELFF. As DNA, the CDR3 is TGCAGTGCTAGAGTCCGCGCACAGTACACCGGGGAGCTGTTTTTT.

There are many counts of this clonotype. The rearrangement joins TRBV27 to TRBJ2-7, with D tentatively TRBD1 (5 bases). The CDR3 runs 14 residues. The germline V gene has CDR1 MNHEY and CDR2 SMNVEV (reference sequence). Trimming took 6 bases from V and 1 from J, leaving 13 bases between them. The CDR3 region is CASRTATSSYEQYF. The CDR3 DNA reads TGTGCCAGCAGGACAGCGACTTCTTCCTACGAGCAGTACTTC.

This clonotype has more than one count but fewer than ten. This chain joins TRBV7-8 and TRBJ2-5; no clear D gene. The germline gives CDR1 SGHVS, CDR2 FQNEAQ. Trimming took 2 bases from V and 5 from J, leaving 9 bases between them. This CDR3 is 13 amino acids long. The chain's CDR3 is CASSLNPGETQYF. The CDR3 DNA is TGTGCCAGCAGCTTAAACCCCGGGGAGACCCAGTACTTC.

This clonotype was counted at least ten times. The chain combines TRBV7-8 with TRBJ2-5; no reliable D call. The CDR3 is 14 residues long. The germline CDR1 and CDR2 sequences are SGHVS and FQNEAQ. The V and J ends lost 1 base and 3 bases respectively, with 9 bases between them. The CDR3 reads CASSLVDGKETQYF. For the CDR3, the DNA is TGTGCCAGCAGCTTAGTAGACGGAAAAGAGACCCAGTACTTC.

This clonotype has more than one count but fewer than ten. The chain couples TRBV6-6 to TRBJ2-7; TRBD1 is a possible D gene (6 bases). Germline V CDR1 and CDR2: MNHNY, SVGAGI (reference sequence). This CDR3 is 15 amino acids long. The ends were cut back, 5 bases at V and 4 bases at J, with 18 bases in the middle. The CDR3: CASSPLGAVSYEQYF. Here the CDR3 DNA reads TGTGCCAGCAGTCCCCTGGGGGCAGTGTCGTACGAGCAGTACTTC.

This clonotype was counted only a few times. V gene TRBV2 combines with J gene TRBJ2-7; 7 positions match TRBD1. Germline V gives CDR1 SNHLY, CDR2 FYNNEI. The CDR3 is made up of 10 amino acids. V lost 8 bases and J lost 9; bases outside the gene matches: 4. The CDR3 spells CASSGTAQYF. In DNA, the CDR3 is TGTGCCAGCTCGGGGACAGCGCAGTACTTC.

The rearrangement links TRBV29-1 to TRBJ1-1; D is perhaps TRBD1 (6 bases). The V end lost 7 bases, the J end lost 3 bases, and 15 bases lay between the germline ends. The CDR3 spans 13 residues. Germline assignment: CDR1 SQVTM and CDR2 ANQGSEA. The CDR3 coding sequence is TGCAGCGCTATGAGGGGGGATGACACTGAAGCTTTCTTT. It codes for CSAMRGDDTEAFF.

This clonotype was detected only a few times. This chain connects TRBV7-6 to TRBJ2-7; 7 bases are shared with TRBD1. Trimming took 5 bases from V and 4 from J; bases not matched to a gene: 11. CDR1 is SGHVS and CDR2 is FNYEAQ in the germline V gene. The CDR3 has 15 residues. The CDR3, as DNA: TGTGCCAGCAGCGCTAGAGTGACAGGGCGGTACGAGCAGTACTTC. Translated: CASSARVTGRYEQYF.

This clonotype has more than one count but fewer than ten. The DNA for the CDR3 is TGTGCCACCAGCAGCGACCAGGGAGGCTGGCTGTTTTTT. Protein sequence: CATSSDQGGWLFF. The chain couples TRBV15 to TRBJ1-4; maybe TRBD1 (5 bases). V was trimmed by 3 bases and J by 14 bases, leaving 16 bases between them. Per germline, CDR1 LNHNV and CDR2 YYDKDF (reference sequence). The CDR3 loop spans 13 amino acids.

The rearrangement links TRBV19 to TRBJ1-1, with TRBD1 identical over 9 bases. V dropped 6 bases and J dropped 1; count of bases not matched to a gene: 6. The CDR3 extends over 15 amino acids. The germline V gene has CDR1 LNHDA and CDR2 SQIVND (reference sequence). The DNA for the CDR3 is TGTGCCAGTAGAACAGGGGGCGCGGGGAACACTGAAGCTTTCTTT. Residues: CASRTGGAGNTEAFF. The variable domain in full, completed from reference TRBV19 and TRBJ1-1, reads DGGITQSPKYLFRKEGQNVTLSCEQNLNHDAMYWYRQDPGQGLRLIYYSQIVNDFQKGDIAEGYSVSREKKESFPLTVTSAQKNPTAFYLCASRTGGAGNTEAFFGQGTRLTVV.

The chain uses TRBV20-1 and TRBJ2-1; D perhaps matches TRBD2 (6 bases). The V and J ends lost 3 bases and 4 bases respectively, with 13 bases between them. Germline-derived CDR1 and CDR2 are DFQATT and SNEGSKA (reference sequence). The CDR3 is 14 residues long. The DNA for the CDR3 is TGCAGTGCTAGCCCCGGGAGAGGATACAATGAGCAGTTCTTC. Translation: CSASPGRGYNEQFF.

This clonotype was seen once. One end of the junction fails to match germline, which may point to a read error. The chain joins TRBV10-3 to TRBJ2-2; D unclear. This CDR3 spans 13 amino acids. Germline values: CDR1 ENHRY, CDR2 SYGVKD. CDR3 region: CASSYSLSGELFF. The CDR3 DNA sequence: TGTGCCAGCAGTTACTCGTTGTCCGGGGAGCTGTTTTTT.

The chain is built from TRBV5-4 and TRBJ1-6; 9 positions agree with TRBD1. CDR1 and CDR2 (germline): SGHNT, YYREEE (reference sequence). The trim removed 3 bases at V and 4 bases at J, leaving 5 bases unmatched. The CDR3 consists of 16 residues. The CDR3 sequence: CASSSGQGAYNSPLHF. CDR3 coding DNA: TGTGCCAGCAGCTCGGGACAGGGTGCATATAATTCACCCCTCCACTTT.

On this clonotype itself: Possible read error: a much larger clone is one base away. The chain employs TRBV11-1 and TRBJ2-1; 11 nucleotides agree with TRBD2. Germline assignment: CDR1 SGHAT and CDR2 FQDESV (reference sequence). CDR3 length equals 20 residues. Losses at the gene ends were 5 bases for V and 1 base for J; bases not matched to a gene: 16. In DNA form, the CDR3 reads TGTGCCAGCAGCGGAGGAATTTCTAGCGGGAGGAGGTTGTCCTACAATGAGCAGTTCTTC. Translated: CASSGGISSGRRLSYNEQFF. The full variable domain, with the rest looked up from reference TRBV11-1 and TRBJ2-1, is EAEVAQSPRYKITEKSQAVAFWCDPISGHATLYWYRQILGQGPELLVQFQDESVVDDSQLPKDRFSAERLKGVDSTLKIQPAELGDSAMYLCASSGGISSGRRLSYNEQFFGPGTRLTVL.

About this clonotype itself: It is likely a read error, because the conserved phenylalanine at the end of the CDR3 is missing. It is unclear where the CDR3 begins or ends on the DNA, so no DNA is shown, and the CDR3 is as TCRdb lists it. The genes are TRBV7-9 and TRBJ2-7; the table's D gene call, TRBD1, was not cross checked with the DNA. CDR1 and CDR2 (germline): SEHNR, FQNEAQ (reference sequence). Termini included, the CDR3 measures 12 amino acids. The CDR3 protein is CASRPTGGERYL.

The chain employs TRBV2 and TRBJ2-3; the match to TRBD2 covers 10 bases. The V gene's germline CDR1 is SNHLY and CDR2 FYNNEI. The trim removed 4 bases at V and 0 bases at J, leaving 1 base unmatched. The CDR3 consists of 15 residues. The CDR3 DNA reads TGTGCCAGCAGTGCTAGCGGGGGTAGCACAGATACGCAGTATTTT. It encodes CASSASGGSTDTQYF.